The 25 T cell receptor beta chains below all came from one sample that was sequenced in a study of blood T cells in healthy people across ages. A second PCR, run for 7 to 11 cycles, used a sample-barcoded 5' primer plus a J-beta primer mix. TCRdb passed the 5' RACE reads through MiXCR, listing each CDR3 protein once. The table records 450,000 to 700,000 distinct CDR3 sequences, roughly 29% of them present only once. Sequencing used blood. All receptors derive from a woman in her seventies in good health.

A few counts support this clonotype. The chain is built from TRBV7-2 and TRBJ1-1, with a weak D call TRBD1 (6 bases). Between the trimmed V and J ends, which lost 7 bases and 7 bases, there was a span of 16 bases. Germline CDR1 reads SGHTA; CDR2 reads FQGNSA. This CDR3 has 13 amino acids. Here the CDR3 DNA reads TGTGCCAGCACCCTGACAGGTGGCTATGAAGCTTTCTTT. It encodes CASTLTGGYEAFF. Full variable domain (remainder filled in from reference TRBV7-2 and TRBJ1-1): GAGVSQSPSNKVTEKGKDVELRCDPISGHTALYWYRQSLGQGLEFLIYFQGNSAPDKSGLPSDRFSAERTGGSVSTLTIQRTQQEDSAVYLCASTLTGGYEAFFGQGTRLTVV.

In this sample, this clonotype turned up a few times. The chain recombines TRBV4-3 with TRBJ2-5, with D unclear. The CDR3 sequence is 14 residues long. Germline V CDR1 and CDR2: LGHNA, YSLEER. The V gene lost 3 bases and the J gene lost 4 bases, with 12 bases spanning the gap. DNA for the CDR3: TGCGCCAGCAGCCAGGACGCCCGGGTAGAGACCCAGTACTTC. Translated: CASSQDARVETQYF.

Only a few counts were recorded for this clonotype. The chain is built from TRBV12-3 or TRBV12-4 and TRBJ1-5, with D hard to call. Trimming stripped 5 bases from V and 4 bases from J, with 9 bases between. This CDR3 contains 13 residues. In DNA, the CDR3 is TGTGCCAGCAGTAAGAAGATTAATCAGCCCCAGCATTTT. Amino acid sequence: CASSKKINQPQHF.

V and J are TRBV6-2 or TRBV6-3 and TRBJ2-4; a possible D gene is TRBD2 (6 bases). The CDR3 covers 15 residues. Germline assignment: CDR1 MNHEY and CDR2 SVGEGT. Trimming shortened V by 4 bases and J by 1 base, and 11 bases separated the two germline ends. The CDR3 DNA reads as TGTGCCAGCAGTTTACTAGCAGCTGCCAAAAACATTCAGTACTTC. This translates into CASSLLAAAKNIQYF.

The chain combines TRBV4-3 with TRBJ1-2; no firm D call. Trimming removed 0 bases at V and 2 bases at J, with 4 bases between. The germline V gene has CDR1 LGHNA and CDR2 YSLEER. This CDR3 spans 13 amino acids. The CDR3 is CASSQEKNYGYTF. DNA of the CDR3: TGCGCCAGCAGCCAAGAAAAGAACTATGGCTACACCTTC.

Here the CDR3 DNA reads TGCAGTGCTCGGAACCAGGGCAGGGAGACCCAGTACTTC. Its protein product is CSARNQGRETQYF. The chain carries TRBV20-1 and TRBJ2-5; TRBD1 might be the D (5 bases). There are 13 residues in the CDR3. Trimming removed 5 bases at V and 5 bases at J, with 15 bases between. Germline-derived CDR1 and CDR2 are DFQATT and SNEGSKA (reference sequence).

This clonotype was seen more than once but under ten times. The chain couples TRBV5-1 to TRBJ2-5; possible D gene TRBD1, 5 bases. Germline-derived CDR1 and CDR2 are SGHRS and YFSETQ. CDR3 size: 15 residues. Trimming stripped 4 bases from V and 0 bases from J, with 13 bases between. The CDR3 DNA follows: TGCGCCAGCAGCCGCTCTGGGGCATACCAAGAGACCCAGTACTTC. Its translation is CASSRSGAYQETQYF.

The chain combines TRBV9 with TRBJ1-1; D gene uncertain. Deletions cut 1 base from V and 1 base from J, with 8 bases between. Germline V gene data show CDR1 as SGDLS and CDR2 as YYNGEE. This CDR3 spans 14 amino acids. The DNA of the CDR3 is TGTGCCAGCAGCGTAACGGGCTCGAACACTGAAGCTTTCTTT. Translating it yields CASSVTGSNTEAFF.

The V call is TRBV6-2 or TRBV6-3, the J call TRBJ2-3, with TRBD2 matching over 7 bases. The CDR3 spans 15 residues. Losses at the gene ends were 10 bases for V and 2 bases for J; bases not matched to a gene: 12. Germline CDR1 reads MNHEY; CDR2 reads SVGEGT. CDR3: CATYEPAGDTDTQYF. DNA for the CDR3: TGTGCCACCTATGAACCCGCGGGGGACACAGATACGCAGTATTTT.

The V and J genes are TRBV7-9 and TRBJ2-1, with 10 bases that match TRBD2. CDR3 length equals 16 residues. Germline loops: CDR1 SEHNR, CDR2 FQNEAQ (reference sequence). Unmatched junction bases numbered 7, after V lost 2 bases and J lost 6 bases. CDR3 sequence: CASSLRSSGGVNEQFF. CDR3 nucleotide sequence: TGTGCCAGCAGCTTAAGATCGAGCGGGGGGGTCAATGAGCAGTTCTTC.

This rearrangement joins TRBV9 to TRBJ2-5; TRBD2 is a possible D gene (5 bases). In germline, CDR1 is SGDLS, CDR2 YYNGEE. There are 14 residues in the CDR3. The V end was cut by 2 bases, the J end by 2 bases, with 10 bases between. The CDR3, as DNA: TGTGCCAGCAGCGTCGAGGGAACACAAGAGACCCAGTACTTC. Its translation: CASSVEGTQETQYF.

The chain joins TRBV6-5 to TRBJ1-1; D is unclear. The germline V gene has CDR1 MNHEY and CDR2 SVGAGI. There are 18 residues in the CDR3. The ends were cut back, 0 bases at V and 0 bases at J, with 17 bases in the middle. The CDR3 sequence is CASSYSVGRGVVNTEAFF. The CDR3 nucleotides read TGTGCCAGCAGTTACTCTGTAGGCAGAGGAGTGGTGAACACTGAAGCTTTCTTT.

This clonotype showed up just a few times. This rearrangement joins TRBV12-3 or TRBV12-4 to TRBJ2-7; 7 bases are a match to TRBD1. The V gene end was trimmed by 6 bases and the J gene end by 4 bases; junction bases not matched to a gene: 6. The CDR3 sequence is 13 residues long. The CDR3 DNA reads as TGTGCCAGCAGGAACCCACAGGGGTACGAGCAGTACTTC. Translating it yields CASRNPQGYEQYF.

V and J are TRBV30 and TRBJ2-7, with 7 nucleotides matching TRBD1. Germline values: CDR1 GTSNPN, CDR2 SVGIG (reference sequence). J was trimmed by 4 bases and V by 3 bases; bases with no gene match: 3. The CDR3 length is 12 residues. CDR3 in DNA: TGTGCCTGGAGCGAGACAGGGTACGAGCAGTACTTC. It yields the protein CAWSETGYEQYF.

V gene TRBV7-2 combines with J gene TRBJ2-5; D unresolved. The V end was cut by 3 bases, the J end by 14 bases, with 25 bases between. The CDR3 loop spans 15 amino acids. Germline CDR1 reads SGHTA; CDR2 reads FQGNSA. CDR3 sequence reads: CASSFKYGQKDEQYF. CDR3 coding DNA: TGTGCCAGCAGCTTTAAGTACGGTCAGAAGGACGAGCAATACTTC.

V usage is TRBV2 and J usage is TRBJ1-2, with TRBD1 matching 7 bases. J lost 0 bases, V lost 4 bases, and 8 bases had no gene match. The CDR3 is made up of 16 amino acids. From germline, CDR1 is SNHLY and CDR2 FYNNEI. The CDR3 DNA sequence: TGTGCCAGCAGTGCTCCACCAGGGGGAGCTAACTATGGCTACACCTTC. Translated: CASSAPPGGANYGYTF.

On this clonotype: Compared with germline, one end of the junction differs, possibly owing to a read error. This chain links TRBV7-2 with TRBJ2-5; D is unresolved. The CDR3 spans 12 residues. Germline V gene lookup returns CDR1 SGHTA and CDR2 FQGNSA. The CDR3 reads CAGSLYQETQYF. The CDR3 coding sequence is TGTGCCGGCAGCTTATACCAAGAGACCCAGTACTTC.

This clonotype has just a few counts. The chain has TRBV25-1 and TRBJ2-5, with TRBD1 identical over 7 bases. Losses at the gene ends were 10 bases for V and 0 bases for J; bases not matched to a gene: 8. CDR3 size: 14 residues. CDR1 and CDR2 from the germline V gene are MGHDK and SYGVNS. In DNA form, the CDR3 reads TGTGCCACATCCAGGGGGAGAAACCAAGAGACCCAGTACTTC. Protein: CATSRGRNQETQYF.

The V and J genes are TRBV4-1 and TRBJ1-1; TRBD1 might be the D (6 bases). The CDR3 totals 14 residues. Trimming removed 5 bases at V and 6 bases at J, with 16 bases between. Germline V gene data show CDR1 as MGHRA and CDR2 as YSYEKL. The CDR3 here is CASSSRQVLAEAFF. DNA of the CDR3: TGCGCCAGCAGCTCTCGACAGGTTCTAGCTGAAGCTTTCTTT.

This clonotype was seen more than once but under ten times. V is TRBV2 and J is TRBJ2-2; D not certain. The V gene lost 4 bases and the J gene lost 3 bases, with 9 bases spanning the gap. CDR3 length equals 14 residues. From germline, CDR1 is SNHLY and CDR2 FYNNEI. The DNA for the CDR3 is TGTGCCAGCAGTGTTGTTGGCGACACCGGGGAGCTGTTTTTT. It codes for CASSVVGDTGELFF.

With respect to this clonotype: The junction departs from germline at one end; a sequencing error may be responsible. The chain combines TRBV6-5 with TRBJ1-1; D is possibly TRBD1 (6 bases). The CDR3 runs to 14 residues. The germline V gene has CDR1 MNHEY and CDR2 SVGAGI. CDR3 region: CASSYSRGNTEVFF. The CDR3 DNA reads as TGTGCCAGCAGTTACTCGAGGGGGAACACTGAAGTTTTCTTT.

The chain joins TRBV18 to TRBJ2-5; perhaps TRBD2 as D (5 bases). The closer fit of TRBJ2-7 to the DNA end suggests the J call may be wrong. CDR1 KGHSH and CDR2 LQKENI come from the germline V gene. The CDR3 runs to 15 residues. CDR3 residues: CASSPGFRGTDEQYF. As DNA, the CDR3 is TGTGCCAGCTCACCAGGGTTTCGGGGAACGGACGAGCAGTACTTC.

The V gene is TRBV6-6, the J gene TRBJ2-7, with a weak D call TRBD1 (6 bases). The CDR3 contains 16 residues. V gave up 0 bases and J gave up 1 base, with 13 bases separating them. The germline V gene encodes CDR1 MNHNY and CDR2 SVGAGI (reference sequence). The CDR3 DNA is TGTGCCAGCAGTTACTCCGGACAGCAGCAGTCCTACGAGCAGTACTTC. This encodes CASSYSGQQQSYEQYF.

The chain recombines TRBV29-1 with TRBJ2-3; 7 bases line up with TRBD2. The ends lost 5 bases at V and 3 bases at J; junction bases unmatched: 2. CDR1 and CDR2 from the germline V gene are SQVTM and ANQGSEA. The CDR3 length is 12 residues. The CDR3 region has the DNA TGCAGCGTTCGGACTAGAACAGATACGCAGTATTTT. This translates into CSVRTRTDTQYF.

This chain connects TRBV5-6 to TRBJ1-5, with TRBD1 identical over 7 bases. The CDR3 contains 15 residues. Germline CDR1 reads SGHDT; CDR2 reads YYEEEE. After removal of 4 bases from V and 4 bases from J, the junction contained 8 bases not matched to a gene. DNA for the CDR3: TGTGCCAGCAGCCCAGGGGGTGGGAGGAATCAGCCCCAGCATTTT. This encodes CASSPGGGRNQPQHF. The entire variable domain, with the rest obtained from reference TRBV5-6 and TRBJ1-5, is as follows: DAGVTQSPTHLIKTRGQQVTLRCSPKSGHDTVSWYQQALGQGPQFIFQYYEEEERQRGNFPDRFSGHQFPNYSSELNVNALLLGDSALYLCASSPGGGRNQPQHFGDGTRLSIL.